This T cell receptor beta chain stems from a study of OX40 agonist ivuxolimab in advanced cancers. Study details: Having had anti-PD-1, anti-PD-L1 or anti-CTLA-4 therapy before was allowed, and approximately 40% had some. One hepatocellular carcinoma and a couple of cutaneous melanoma patients partially responded. Study outcomes and limitations: Clonal expansion from baseline to week 6 occurred in both CD4+ and CD8+ T cells. CD4+ T cells averaged fewer expanded clones than CD8+ T cells.

Assay used: immunoSEQ multiplex PCR; TCRdb lists only in-frame clones, some missing. This table holds 53,000 or so clones, about 89% found once. The CDR3 has 13 amino acids. V was clipped by 3 bases and J by 5 bases; unmatched bases: 4. CDR1 is SGHRS and CDR2 is YFSETQ in the germline V gene. About this clone itself: What it binds is not known.

The receptor was derived from an adult with an advanced solid tumor such as melanoma, head and neck, liver or kidney cancer. The chain carries TRBV5-1 and TRBJ2-5; 7 bases align to TRBD1. The source material was CD4+ or CD8+ T cells sorted from blood, sampled in a trial of the OX40 agonist ivuxolimab. The CDR3 here is CASSSTGEETQYF. CDR3 coding DNA: TGCGCCAGCAGCTCTACAGGGGAGGAGACCCAGTACTTC.